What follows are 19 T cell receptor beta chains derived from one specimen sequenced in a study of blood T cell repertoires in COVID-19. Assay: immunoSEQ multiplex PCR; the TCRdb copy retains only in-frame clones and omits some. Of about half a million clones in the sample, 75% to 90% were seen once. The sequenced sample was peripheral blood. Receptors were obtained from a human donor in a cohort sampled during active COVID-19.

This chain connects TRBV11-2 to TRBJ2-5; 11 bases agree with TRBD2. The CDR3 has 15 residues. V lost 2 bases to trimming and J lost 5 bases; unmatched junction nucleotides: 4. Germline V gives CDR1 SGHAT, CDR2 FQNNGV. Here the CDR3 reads CASSLLAGGRETQYF. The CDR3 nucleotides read TGTGCCAGCAGCTTATTAGCGGGAGGGCGGGAGACCCAGTACTTC. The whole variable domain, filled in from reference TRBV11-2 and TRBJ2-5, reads EAGVAQSPRYKIIEKRQSVAFWCNPISGHATLYWYQQILGQGPKLLIQFQNNGVVDDSQLPKDRFSAERLKGVDSTLKIQPAKLEDSAVYLCASSLLAGGRETQYFGPGTRLLVL.

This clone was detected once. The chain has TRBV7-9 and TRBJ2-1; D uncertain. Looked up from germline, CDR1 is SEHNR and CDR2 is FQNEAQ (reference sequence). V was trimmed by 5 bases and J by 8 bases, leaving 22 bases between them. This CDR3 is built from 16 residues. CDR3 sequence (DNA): TGTGCCAGCAGCGCAGCTAGTTCTCTCGCTGGTTATGAGCAGTTCTTC. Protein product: CASSAASSLAGYEQFF.

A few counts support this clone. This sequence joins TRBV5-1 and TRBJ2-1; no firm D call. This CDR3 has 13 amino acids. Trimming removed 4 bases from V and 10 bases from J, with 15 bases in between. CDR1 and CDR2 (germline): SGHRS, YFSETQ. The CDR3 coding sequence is TGCGCCAGCAGCATTACTACCTTTGGGGAGCAGTTCTTC. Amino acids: CASSITTFGEQFF.

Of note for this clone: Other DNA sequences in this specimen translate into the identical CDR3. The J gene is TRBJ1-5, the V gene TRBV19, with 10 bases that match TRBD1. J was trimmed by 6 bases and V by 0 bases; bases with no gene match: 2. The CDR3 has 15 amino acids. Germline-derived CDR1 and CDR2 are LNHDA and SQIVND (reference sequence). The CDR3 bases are TGTGCCAGTAGTATAGAAGGACAGGGGGGTCAGCCCCAGCATTTT. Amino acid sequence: CASSIEGQGGQPQHF.

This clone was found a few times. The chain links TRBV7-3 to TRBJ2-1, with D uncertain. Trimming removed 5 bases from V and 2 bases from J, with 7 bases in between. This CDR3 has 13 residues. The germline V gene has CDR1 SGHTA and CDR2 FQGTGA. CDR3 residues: CASSRGAYNEQFF. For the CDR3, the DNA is TGTGCCAGCAGCCGCGGCGCCTACAATGAGCAGTTCTTC.

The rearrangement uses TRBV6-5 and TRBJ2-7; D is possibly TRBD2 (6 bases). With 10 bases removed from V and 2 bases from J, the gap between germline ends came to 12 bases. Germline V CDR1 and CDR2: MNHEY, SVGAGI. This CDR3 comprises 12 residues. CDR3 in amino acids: CATSGEPYEQYF. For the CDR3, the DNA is TGTGCCACCTCGGGGGAGCCCTACGAGCAGTACTTC.

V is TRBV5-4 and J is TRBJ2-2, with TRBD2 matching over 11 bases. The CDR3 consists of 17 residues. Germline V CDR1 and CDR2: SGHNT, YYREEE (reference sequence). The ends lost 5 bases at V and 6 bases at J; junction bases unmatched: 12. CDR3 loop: CASSPGLADHLAGELFF. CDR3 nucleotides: TGTGCCAGCAGTCCGGGACTAGCGGACCACCTGGCCGGGGAGCTGTTTTTT.

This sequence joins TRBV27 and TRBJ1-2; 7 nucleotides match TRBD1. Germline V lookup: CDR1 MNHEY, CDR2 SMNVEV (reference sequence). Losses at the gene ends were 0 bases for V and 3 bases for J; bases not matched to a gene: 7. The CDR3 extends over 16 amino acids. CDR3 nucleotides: TGTGCCAGCAGTTTATCGGGGACAGTGGTGGACTATGGCTACACCTTC. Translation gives CASSLSGTVVDYGYTF.

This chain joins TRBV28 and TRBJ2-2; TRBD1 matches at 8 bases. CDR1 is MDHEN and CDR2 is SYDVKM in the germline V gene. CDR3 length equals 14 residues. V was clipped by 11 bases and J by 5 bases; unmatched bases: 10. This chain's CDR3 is CAVPGQVQTGELFF. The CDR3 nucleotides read TGTGCCGTGCCGGGACAGGTCCAAACCGGGGAGCTGTTTTTT.

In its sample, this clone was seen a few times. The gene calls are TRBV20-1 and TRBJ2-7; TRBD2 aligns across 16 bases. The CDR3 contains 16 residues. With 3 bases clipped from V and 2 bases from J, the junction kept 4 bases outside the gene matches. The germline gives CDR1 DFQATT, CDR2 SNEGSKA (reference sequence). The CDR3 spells CSASGTSGRGTYEQYF. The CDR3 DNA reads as TGCAGTGCTAGTGGGACTAGCGGGAGGGGTACCTACGAGCAGTACTTC.

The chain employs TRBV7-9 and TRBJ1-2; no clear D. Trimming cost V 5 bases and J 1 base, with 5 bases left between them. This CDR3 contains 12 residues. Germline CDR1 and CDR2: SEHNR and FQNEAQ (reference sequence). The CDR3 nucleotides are TGTGCCAGCAGCGCCGGTAACTATGGCTACACCTTC. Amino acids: CASSAGNYGYTF.

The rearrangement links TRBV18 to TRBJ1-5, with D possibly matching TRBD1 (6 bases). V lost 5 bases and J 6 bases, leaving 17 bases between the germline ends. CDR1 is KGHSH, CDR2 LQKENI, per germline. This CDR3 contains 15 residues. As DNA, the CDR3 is TGTGCCAGCTCAGCTGACAGGCTAGAAGGTCAGCCCCAGCATTTT. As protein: CASSADRLEGQPQHF.

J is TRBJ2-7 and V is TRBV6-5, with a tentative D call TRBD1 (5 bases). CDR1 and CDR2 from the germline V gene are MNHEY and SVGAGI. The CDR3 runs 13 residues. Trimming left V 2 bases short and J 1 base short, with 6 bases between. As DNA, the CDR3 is TGTGCCAGCAGTTACGACAGATCCTACGAGCAGTACTTC. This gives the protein CASSYDRSYEQYF.

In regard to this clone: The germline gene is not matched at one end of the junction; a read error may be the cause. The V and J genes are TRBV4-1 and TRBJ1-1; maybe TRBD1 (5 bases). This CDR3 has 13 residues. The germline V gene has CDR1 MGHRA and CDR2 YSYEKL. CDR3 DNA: TGCGCCAGCAGTCAAGACAGTTTCGCTGAAGCTTTCTTT. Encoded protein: CASSQDSFAEAFF.

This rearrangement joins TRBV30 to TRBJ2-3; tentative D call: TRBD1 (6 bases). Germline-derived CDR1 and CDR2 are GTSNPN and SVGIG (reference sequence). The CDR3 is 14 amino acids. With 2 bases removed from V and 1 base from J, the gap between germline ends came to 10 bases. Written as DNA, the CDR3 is TGTGCCTGGAGTCCGAACAGGGGCACAGATACGCAGTATTTT. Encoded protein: CAWSPNRGTDTQYF.

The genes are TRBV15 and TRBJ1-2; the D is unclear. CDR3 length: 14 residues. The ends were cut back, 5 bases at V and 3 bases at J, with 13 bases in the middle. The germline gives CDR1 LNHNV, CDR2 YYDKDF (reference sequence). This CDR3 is CATSGRGLYYGYTF. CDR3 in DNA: TGTGCCACCAGCGGACGCGGGCTTTACTATGGCTACACCTTC.

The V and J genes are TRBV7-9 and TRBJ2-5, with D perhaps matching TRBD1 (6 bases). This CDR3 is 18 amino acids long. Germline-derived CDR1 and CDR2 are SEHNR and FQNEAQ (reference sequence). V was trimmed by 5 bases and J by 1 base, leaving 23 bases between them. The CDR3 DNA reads TGTGCCAGCAGCGACGGGCACTTAGGGGGAGCCCTCCAAGAGACCCAGTACTTC. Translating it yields CASSDGHLGGALQETQYF.

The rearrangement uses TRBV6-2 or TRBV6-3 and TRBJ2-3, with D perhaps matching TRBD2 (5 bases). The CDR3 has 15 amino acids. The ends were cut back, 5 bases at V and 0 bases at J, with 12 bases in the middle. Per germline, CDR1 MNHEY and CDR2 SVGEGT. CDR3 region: CASSKFRTSTDTQYF. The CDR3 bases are TGTGCCAGCAGTAAATTCAGGACTAGCACAGATACGCAGTATTTT.

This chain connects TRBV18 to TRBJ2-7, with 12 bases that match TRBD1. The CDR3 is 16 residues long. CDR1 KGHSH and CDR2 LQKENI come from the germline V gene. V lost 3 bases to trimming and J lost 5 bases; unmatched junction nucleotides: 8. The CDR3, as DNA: TGTGCCAGCTCACCGACGGGGACAGGGGGCTTTCACGAGCAGTACTTC. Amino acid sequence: CASSPTGTGGFHEQYF. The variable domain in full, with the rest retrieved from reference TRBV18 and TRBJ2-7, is NAGVMQNPRHLVRRRGQEARLRCSPMKGHSHVYWYRQLPEEGLKFMVYLQKENIIDESGMPKERFSAEFPKEGPSILRIQQVVRGDSAAYFCASSPTGTGGFHEQYFGPGTRLTVT.